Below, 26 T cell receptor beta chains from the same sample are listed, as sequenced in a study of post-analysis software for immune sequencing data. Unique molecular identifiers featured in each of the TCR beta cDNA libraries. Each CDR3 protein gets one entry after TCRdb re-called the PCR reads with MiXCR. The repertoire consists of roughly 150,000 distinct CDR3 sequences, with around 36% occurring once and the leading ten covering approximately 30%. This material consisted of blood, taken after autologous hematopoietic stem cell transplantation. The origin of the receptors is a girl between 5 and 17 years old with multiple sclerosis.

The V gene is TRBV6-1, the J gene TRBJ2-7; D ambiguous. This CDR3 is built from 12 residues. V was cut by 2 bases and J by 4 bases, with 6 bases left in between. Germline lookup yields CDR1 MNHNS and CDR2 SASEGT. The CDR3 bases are TGTGCCAGCAGTGAACCTACTTACGAGCAGTACTTC. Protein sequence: CASSEPTYEQYF.

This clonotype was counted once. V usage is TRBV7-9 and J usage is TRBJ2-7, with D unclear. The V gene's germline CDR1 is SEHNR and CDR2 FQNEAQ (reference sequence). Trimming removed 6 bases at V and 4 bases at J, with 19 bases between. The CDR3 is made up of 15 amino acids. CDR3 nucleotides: TGTGCCAGCAGTCTCTCCGGTCTTCTGAGATACGAGCAGTACTTC. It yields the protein CASSLSGLLRYEQYF.

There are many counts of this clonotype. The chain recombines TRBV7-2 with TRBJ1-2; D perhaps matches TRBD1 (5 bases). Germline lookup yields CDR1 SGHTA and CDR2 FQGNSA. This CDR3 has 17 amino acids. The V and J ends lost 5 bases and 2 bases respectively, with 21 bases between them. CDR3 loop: CASSTRPDSGTNYGYTF. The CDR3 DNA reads TGTGCCAGCAGCACCCGACCTGACTCCGGGACGAACTATGGCTACACCTTC.

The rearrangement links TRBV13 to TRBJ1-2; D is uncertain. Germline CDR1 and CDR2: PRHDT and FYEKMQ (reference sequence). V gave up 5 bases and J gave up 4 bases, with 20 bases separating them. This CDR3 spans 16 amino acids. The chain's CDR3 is CASSPTTQLRGYGYTF. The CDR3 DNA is TGTGCCAGCAGCCCAACGACTCAACTGCGCGGCTATGGCTACACCTTC.

CDR3 protein: CASSTGYSNQPQHF. The CDR3, as DNA: TGTGCCAGCAGCACAGGGTATAGCAATCAGCCCCAGCATTTT. The genes are TRBV2 and TRBJ1-5, with TRBD1 as a possible D gene (6 bases). Trimming stripped 6 bases from V and 0 bases from J, with 9 bases between. The CDR3 covers 14 residues. CDR1 and CDR2 from the germline V gene are SNHLY and FYNNEI.

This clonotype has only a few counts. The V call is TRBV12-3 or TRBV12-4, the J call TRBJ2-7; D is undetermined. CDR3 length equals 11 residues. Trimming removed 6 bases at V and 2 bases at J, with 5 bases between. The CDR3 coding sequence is TGTGCCAGCAGAGCAGCCTACGAGCAGTACTTC. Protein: CASRAAYEQYF.

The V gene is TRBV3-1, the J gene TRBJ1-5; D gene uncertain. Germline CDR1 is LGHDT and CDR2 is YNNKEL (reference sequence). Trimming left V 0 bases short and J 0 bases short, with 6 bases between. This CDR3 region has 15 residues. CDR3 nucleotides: TGTGCCAGCAGCCAAGACGGGCCTAGCAATCAGCCCCAGCATTTT. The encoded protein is CASSQDGPSNQPQHF.

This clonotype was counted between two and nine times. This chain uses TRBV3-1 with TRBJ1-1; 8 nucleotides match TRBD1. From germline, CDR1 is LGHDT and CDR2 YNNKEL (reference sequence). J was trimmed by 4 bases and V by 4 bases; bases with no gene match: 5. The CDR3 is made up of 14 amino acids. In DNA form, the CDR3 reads TGTGCCAGCAGCCTACAGGGGGTGGGCACTGAAGCTTTCTTT. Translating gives CASSLQGVGTEAFF.

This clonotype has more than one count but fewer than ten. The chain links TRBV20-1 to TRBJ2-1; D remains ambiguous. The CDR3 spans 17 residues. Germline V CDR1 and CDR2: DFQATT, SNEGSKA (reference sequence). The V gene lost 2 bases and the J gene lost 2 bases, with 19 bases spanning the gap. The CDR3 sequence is CSARILVIEDPYNEQFF. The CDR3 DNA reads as TGCAGTGCTAGAATCTTGGTGATAGAGGATCCCTACAATGAGCAGTTCTTC.

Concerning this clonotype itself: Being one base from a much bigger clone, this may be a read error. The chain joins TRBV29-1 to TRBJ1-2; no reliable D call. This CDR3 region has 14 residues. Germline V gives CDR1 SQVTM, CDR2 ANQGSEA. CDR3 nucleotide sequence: TGCGGCGTTGAGGACCCCGCAGACAACTATGGCTACACCTTC. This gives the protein CGVEDPADNYGYTF. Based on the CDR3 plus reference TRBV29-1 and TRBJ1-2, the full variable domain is SAVISQKPSRDICQRGTSLTIQCQVDSQVTMMFWYRQQPGQSLTLIATANQGSEATYESGFVIDKFPISRPNLTFSTLTVSNMSPEDSSIYLCGVEDPADNYGYTFGSGTRLTVV.

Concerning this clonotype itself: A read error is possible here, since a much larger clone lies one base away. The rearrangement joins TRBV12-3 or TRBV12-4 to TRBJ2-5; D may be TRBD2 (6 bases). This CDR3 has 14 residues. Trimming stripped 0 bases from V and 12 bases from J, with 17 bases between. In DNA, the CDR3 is TGTGCCAGCAGTTTAGCTAGCGGAGTACTTCGCGAGTACTTC. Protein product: CASSLASGVLREYF.

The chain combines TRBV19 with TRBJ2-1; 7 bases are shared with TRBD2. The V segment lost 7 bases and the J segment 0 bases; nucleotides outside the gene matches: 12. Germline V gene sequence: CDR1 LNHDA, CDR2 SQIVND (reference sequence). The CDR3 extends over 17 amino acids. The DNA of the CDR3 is TGTGCCAGTACCTTAGGCAGCGGGGCGAGCTCCTACAATGAGCAGTTCTTC. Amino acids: CASTLGSGASSYNEQFF.

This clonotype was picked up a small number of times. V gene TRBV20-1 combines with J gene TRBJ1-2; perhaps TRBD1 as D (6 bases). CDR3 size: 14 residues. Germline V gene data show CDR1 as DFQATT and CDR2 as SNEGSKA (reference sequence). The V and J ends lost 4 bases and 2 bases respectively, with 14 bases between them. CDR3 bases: TGCAGTGCTAAAGGACAGTTTTCGAACTATGGCTACACCTTC. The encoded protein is CSAKGQFSNYGYTF.

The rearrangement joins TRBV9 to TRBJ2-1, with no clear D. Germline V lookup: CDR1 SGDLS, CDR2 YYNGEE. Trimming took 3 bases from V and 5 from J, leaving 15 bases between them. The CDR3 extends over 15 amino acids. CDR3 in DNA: TGTGCCAGCAGCGCCACCAAAGGGTTGGACAATGAGCAGTTCTTC. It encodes CASSATKGLDNEQFF.

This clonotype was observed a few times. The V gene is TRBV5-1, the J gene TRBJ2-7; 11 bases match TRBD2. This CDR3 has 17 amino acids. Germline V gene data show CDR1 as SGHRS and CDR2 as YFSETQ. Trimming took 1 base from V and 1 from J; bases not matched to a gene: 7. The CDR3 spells CASSLSTSGSASYEQYF. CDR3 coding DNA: TGCGCCAGCAGCTTGTCAACTAGCGGGAGCGCGTCCTACGAGCAGTACTTC.

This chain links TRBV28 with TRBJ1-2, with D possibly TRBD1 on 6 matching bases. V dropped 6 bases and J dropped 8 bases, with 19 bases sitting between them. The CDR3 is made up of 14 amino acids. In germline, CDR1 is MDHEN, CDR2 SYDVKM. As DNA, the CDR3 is TGTGCCAGCAGACTGGGGGCCCCGGGGGGGGGCTACACCTTC. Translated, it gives CASRLGAPGGGYTF.

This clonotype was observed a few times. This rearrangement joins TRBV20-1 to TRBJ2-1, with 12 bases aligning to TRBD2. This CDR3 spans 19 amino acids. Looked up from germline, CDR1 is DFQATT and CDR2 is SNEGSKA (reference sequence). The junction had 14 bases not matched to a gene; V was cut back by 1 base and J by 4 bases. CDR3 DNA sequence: TGCAGTGCTAGAGCTGGACTAGCGGGGCGGGTGATAGGGTACAATGAGCAGTTCTTC. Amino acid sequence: CSARAGLAGRVIGYNEQFF.

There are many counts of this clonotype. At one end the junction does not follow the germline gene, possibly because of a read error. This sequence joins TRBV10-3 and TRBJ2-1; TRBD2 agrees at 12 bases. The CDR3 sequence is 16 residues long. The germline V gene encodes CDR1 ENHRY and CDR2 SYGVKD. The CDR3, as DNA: TGTGCCATCACTGAGACTAGCGGGAGTATCTACAATGAGCAGTTCTTC. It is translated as CAITETSGSIYNEQFF.

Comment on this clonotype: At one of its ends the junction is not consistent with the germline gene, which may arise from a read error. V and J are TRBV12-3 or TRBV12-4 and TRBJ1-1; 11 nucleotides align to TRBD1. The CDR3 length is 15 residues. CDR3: CARSPGTGGLAEAFF. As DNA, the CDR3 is TGTGCCCGCAGTCCCGGGACAGGGGGATTGGCTGAAGCTTTCTTT.

The CDR3 bases are TGCAGTGCTGGACAGACCTCTGGAAACACCATATATTTT. Translated, it gives CSAGQTSGNTIYF. V is TRBV20-1 and J is TRBJ1-3, with D possibly matching TRBD1 (6 bases). Between the trimmed V and J ends, which lost 5 bases and 0 bases, there was a span of 8 bases. The germline CDR1 and CDR2 sequences are DFQATT and SNEGSKA (reference sequence). The CDR3 spans 13 residues.

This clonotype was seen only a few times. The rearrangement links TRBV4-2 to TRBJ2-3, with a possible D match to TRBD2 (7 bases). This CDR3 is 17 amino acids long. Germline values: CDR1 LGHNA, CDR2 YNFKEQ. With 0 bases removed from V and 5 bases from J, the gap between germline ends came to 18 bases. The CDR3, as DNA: TGTGCCAGCAGCCAAGATAGGGGGGAGGGCCACGGAGATACGCAGTATTTT. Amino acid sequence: CASSQDRGEGHGDTQYF.

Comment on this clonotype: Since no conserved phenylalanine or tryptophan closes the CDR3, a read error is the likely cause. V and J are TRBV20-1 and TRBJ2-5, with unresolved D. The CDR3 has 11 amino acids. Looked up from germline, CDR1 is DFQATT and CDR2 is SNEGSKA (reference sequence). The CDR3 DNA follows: TGCAGTGCAAGAGCACGAGAGACCCAGTACCTC. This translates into CSARARETQYL.

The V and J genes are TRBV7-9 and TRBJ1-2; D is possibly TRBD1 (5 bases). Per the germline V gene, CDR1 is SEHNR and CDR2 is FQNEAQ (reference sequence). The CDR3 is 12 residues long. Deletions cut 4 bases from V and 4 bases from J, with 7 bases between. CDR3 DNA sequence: TGTGCCAGCAGCTCCGGGGCCTATGGCTACACCTTC. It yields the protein CASSSGAYGYTF.

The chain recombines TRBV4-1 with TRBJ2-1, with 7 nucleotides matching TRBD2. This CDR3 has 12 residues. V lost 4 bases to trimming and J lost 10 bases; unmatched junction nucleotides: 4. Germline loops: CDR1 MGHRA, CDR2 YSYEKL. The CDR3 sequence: CASSRERGEQFF. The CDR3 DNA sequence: TGCGCCAGCAGCCGCGAGCGGGGCGAGCAGTTCTTC.

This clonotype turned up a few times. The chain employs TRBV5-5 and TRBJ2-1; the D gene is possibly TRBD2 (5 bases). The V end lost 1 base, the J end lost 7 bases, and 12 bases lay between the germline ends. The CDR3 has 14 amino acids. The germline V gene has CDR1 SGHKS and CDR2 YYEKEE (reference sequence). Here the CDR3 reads CASSLTWERNEQFF. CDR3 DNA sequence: TGTGCCAGCAGCTTGACGTGGGAGCGGAATGAGCAGTTCTTC.

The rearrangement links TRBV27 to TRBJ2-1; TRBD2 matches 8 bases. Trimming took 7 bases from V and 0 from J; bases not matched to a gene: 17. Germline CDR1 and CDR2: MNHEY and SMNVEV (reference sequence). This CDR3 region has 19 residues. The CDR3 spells CASTTPGLGKILSYNEQFF. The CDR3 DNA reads TGTGCCAGCACTACTCCGGGACTAGGTAAAATCCTCTCCTACAATGAGCAGTTCTTC.